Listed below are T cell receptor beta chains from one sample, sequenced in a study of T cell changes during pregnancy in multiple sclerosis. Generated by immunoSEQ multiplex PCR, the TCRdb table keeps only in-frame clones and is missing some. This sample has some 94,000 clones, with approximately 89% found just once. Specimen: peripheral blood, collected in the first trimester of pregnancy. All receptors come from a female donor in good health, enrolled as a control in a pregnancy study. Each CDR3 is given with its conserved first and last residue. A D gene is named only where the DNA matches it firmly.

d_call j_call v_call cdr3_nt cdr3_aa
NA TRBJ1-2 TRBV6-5 TGTGCCAGCAGTTACTCCGACAGGCGCTATGGCTACACCTTC CASSYSDRRYGYTF
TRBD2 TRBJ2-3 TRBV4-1 TGCGCCAGCAGCGGAACTAGCGGGGGAGGAACAGATACGCAGTATTTT CASSGTSGGGTDTQYF
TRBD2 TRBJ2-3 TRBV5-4 TGTGCCAGCAGCTCGGGACTAGCGGCTAAACGATTCACAGATACGCAGTATTTT CASSSGLAAKRFTDTQYF
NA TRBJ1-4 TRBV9 TGTGCCAGCAGCGTCTTGGCCACCTCAACTAATGAAAAACTGTTTTTT CASSVLATSTNEKLFF
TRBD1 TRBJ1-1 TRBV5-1 TGCGCCAGCAGCCCACAGGGGGGCTCAACTGAAGCTTTCTTT CASSPQGGSTEAFF
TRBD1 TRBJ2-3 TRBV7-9 TGTGCCAGCAGCTTAGCCCTTTCAGGGGGAAGCACAGATACGCAGTATTTT CASSLALSGGSTDTQYF
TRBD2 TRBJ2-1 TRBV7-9 TGTGCCAGCAGCATCACGGGACTAGAGAAGGGTGAGCAGTTCTTC CASSITGLEKGEQFF
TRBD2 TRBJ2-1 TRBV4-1 TGCGCCAGCAGCCCCCGAGCGGGGGGAGACAATGAGCAGTTCTTC CASSPRAGGDNEQFF
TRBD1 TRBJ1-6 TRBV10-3 TGTGCCATCAGTGAGGGACAGGGCCTTAATTCACCCCTCCACTTT CAISEGQGLNSPLHF
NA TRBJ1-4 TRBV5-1 TGCGCCAGCAGCCCGGGGAGCTCAACTAATGAAAAACTGTTTTTT CASSPGSSTNEKLFF
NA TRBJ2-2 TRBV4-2 TGTGCCAGCAGCCAAGTGACCTTTAGCCGGGGCGGGGAGCTGTTTTTT CASSQVTFSRGGELFF